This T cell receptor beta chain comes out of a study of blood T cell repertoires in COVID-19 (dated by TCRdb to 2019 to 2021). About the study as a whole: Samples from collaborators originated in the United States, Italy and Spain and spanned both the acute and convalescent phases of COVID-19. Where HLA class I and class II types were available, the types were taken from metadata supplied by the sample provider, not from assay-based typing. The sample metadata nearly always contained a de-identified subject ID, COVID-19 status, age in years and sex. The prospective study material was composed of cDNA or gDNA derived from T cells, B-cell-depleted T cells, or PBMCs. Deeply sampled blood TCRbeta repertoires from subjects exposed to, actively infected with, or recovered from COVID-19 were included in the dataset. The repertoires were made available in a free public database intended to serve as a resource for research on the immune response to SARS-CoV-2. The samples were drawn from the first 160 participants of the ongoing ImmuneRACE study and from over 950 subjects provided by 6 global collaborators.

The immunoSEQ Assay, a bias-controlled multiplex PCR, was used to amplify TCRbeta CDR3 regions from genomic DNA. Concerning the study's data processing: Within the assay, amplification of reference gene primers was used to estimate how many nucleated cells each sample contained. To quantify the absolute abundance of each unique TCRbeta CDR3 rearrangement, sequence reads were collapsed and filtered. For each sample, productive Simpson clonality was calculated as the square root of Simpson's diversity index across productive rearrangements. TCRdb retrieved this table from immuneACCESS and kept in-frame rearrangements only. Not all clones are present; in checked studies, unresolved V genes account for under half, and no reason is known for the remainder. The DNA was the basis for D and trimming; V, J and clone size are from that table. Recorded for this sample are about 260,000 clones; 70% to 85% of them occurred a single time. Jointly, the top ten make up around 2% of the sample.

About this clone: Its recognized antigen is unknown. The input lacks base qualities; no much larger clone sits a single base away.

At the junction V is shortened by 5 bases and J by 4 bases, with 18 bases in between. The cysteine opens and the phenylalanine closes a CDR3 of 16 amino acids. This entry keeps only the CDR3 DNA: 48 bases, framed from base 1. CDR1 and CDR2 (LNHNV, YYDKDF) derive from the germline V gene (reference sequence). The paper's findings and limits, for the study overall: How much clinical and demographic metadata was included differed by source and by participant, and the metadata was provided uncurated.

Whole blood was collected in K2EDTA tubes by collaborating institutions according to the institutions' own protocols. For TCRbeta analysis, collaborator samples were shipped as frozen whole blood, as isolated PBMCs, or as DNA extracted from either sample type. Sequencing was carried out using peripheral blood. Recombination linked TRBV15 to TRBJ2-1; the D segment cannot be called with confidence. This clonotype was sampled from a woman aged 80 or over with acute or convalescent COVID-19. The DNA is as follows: TGTGCCACCAGCTCCCGAAACTACCAAGGATACAATGAGCAGTTCTTC. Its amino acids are CATSSRNYQGYNEQFF.